This T cell receptor (beta chain) came from a study of radiotherapy plus CTLA-4 blockade in lung cancer. Study overall: Objective responses arose in approximately 17% of patients, and under 40% experienced disease control.

Patients with chemo-refractory metastatic non-small-cell lung cancer received focal radiation plus CTLA-4 blockade with ipilimumab. Assay: immunoSEQ multiplex PCR; the TCRdb copy retains only in-frame clones and omits some. The sample carries 80,000 to 95,000 clones, roughly four fifths recorded once. The study's findings and limits: How blood T cell clones changed early, along with interferon-beta, reportedly forecast response best. After treatment with radiotherapy plus ipilimumab, TCR clones that came from the tumor expanded in blood.

A word on this clone: Its matching antigen is unknown.

This sample comprised peripheral blood, obtained from a patient treated with radiotherapy plus ipilimumab. This clonotype originated in a human donor with non-small cell lung cancer who had stable disease on radiotherapy plus ipilimumab.

The CDR3 nucleotides are TGTGCCAGCAGTTCCACCGGGACAGGCAATTACGAGCAGTACTTC. Translation gives CASSSTGTGNYEQYF. The rearrangement uses TRBV28 and TRBJ2-7; 8 bases align to TRBD1. In germline, CDR1 is MDHEN, CDR2 SYDVKM. V lost 4 bases to trimming and J lost 4 bases; unmatched junction nucleotides: 9. The CDR3 has 15 residues.